This T cell receptor beta chain appears in the sequencing data of a study of blood T cell repertoires in COVID-19. Study-wide context: The United States, Italy and Spain provided the acute and convalescent COVID-19 samples. The cDNA or gDNA used as material had been derived from T cells, B-cell-depleted T cells, or PBMCs.

Patients in Seattle were enrolled during active infection, then followed longitudinally. Of note for this clone: Other DNA sequences in the sample encode the same CDR3.

This CDR3 spans 12 amino acids. Germline V lookup: CDR1 SEHNR, CDR2 FQNEAQ (reference sequence). Deletions cut 2 bases from V and 6 bases from J, with 8 bases between. Original processing methods: Amplification of reference gene primers was used by the study to estimate nucleated cell counts. Using immunoSEQ multiplex PCR, the repertoire was profiled, and TCRdb retains in-frame clones only, with some absent. From that table come the V and J calls and clone size; the DNA was used to work out D and trimming. The data show roughly 570,000 clones, with around nine tenths seen just once and 7.8% held by the top ten.

The chain combines TRBV7-9 with TRBJ2-7; D perhaps matches TRBD2 (6 bases). This clonotype originated in a woman aged 50 to 60 with COVID-19, enrolled during active disease. Sample: peripheral blood. This chain's CDR3 is CASSLLGGEQYF. In nucleotides, the CDR3 is TGTGCCAGCAGCTTACTCGGGGGCGAGCAGTACTTC. The variable domain in full, completed from reference TRBV7-9 and TRBJ2-7, reads DTGVSQNPRHKITKRGQNVTFRCDPISEHNRLYWYRQTLGQGPEFLTYFQNEAQLEKSRLLSDRFSAERPKGSFSTLEIQRTEQGDSAMYLCASSLLGGEQYFGPGTRLTVT.